This TCR beta chain comes out of a study of blood T cell repertoires in COVID-19. Study details: The origin of the acute and convalescent COVID-19 samples was the United States, Italy and Spain.

Per the study methods: Amplified reference gene primers provided the basis for estimating nucleated cell counts. Only in-frame clones appear in the TCRdb table, and some are missing; sequencing was by immunoSEQ multiplex PCR. V, J and clone size reflect that table, while D and trimming were determined from the DNA. The sample yields some 180,000 clones, roughly 80% seen once. Trimming removed 7 bases from V and 5 bases from J, with 14 bases in between. The CDR3 runs 13 residues. From germline, CDR1 is LGHDT and CDR2 YNNKEL (reference sequence). The material sequenced was peripheral blood. The J gene is TRBJ1-1, the V gene TRBV3-1 (or the pseudogene TRBV3-2); D call uncertain. The clonotype was recovered from a middle-aged woman with COVID-19, enrolled during active disease. CDR3 amino acids: CASKSDAGTEAFF. In DNA, the CDR3 is TGTGCCAGCAAATCTGACGCGGGTACTGAAGCTTTCTTT.